Here is one T cell receptor beta chain with its context. What it binds is not known. V lost 2 bases and J lost 7, with 14 bases in between. This CDR3 is 14 amino acids long. Germline values: CDR1 SNHLY, CDR2 FYNNEI. This sample is part of a study of shared clonotypes between healthy human individuals. Whole-study context: Researchers drew samples from two women and a few men aged 18 to 49. Each donor's CD4 naive and CD4 memory cells filled three plates apiece, CD8 naive two, and CD8 memory one.

This was a deep-level run. The repertoire was sequenced with immunoSEQ multiplex PCR; TCRdb's copy has only in-frame clones and lacks some. Seen here are 2 million to 2.5 million clones, 90% to 95% observed once, and the top ten hold 0.39%. Study observations and caveats: The generation probabilities recorded for non-shared clonotypes fell below those of clonotypes shared by all four donors.

This chain connects TRBV2 to TRBJ2-5; D not resolved. Input material: naive CD4+ T cells from PBMCs. Regarding subset: CD45RA+ positively selected. This TCR was recovered from a man younger than 35 in good health. Some clones in this sample may be carry-over from other donors' samples. CDR3: CASSEISPSGTQYF. CDR3 bases: TGTGCCAGCAGTGAAATATCCCCTTCGGGGACCCAGTACTTC.